This T cell receptor beta chain was profiled in a study of regulatory T cells in long-lasting Graves disease. General study points: The analysis examined peripheral blood only and excluded thyroid tissue. Persistent Graves' disease cases displayed lower TCR diversity than newly diagnosed ones. Persistent disease favored TRBV28, TRBJ1-2 and TRBJ2-5.

The sample's time point: persistent/refractory GD, antithyroid drugs over 5 years with positive TRAb. With RNA extracted from PBMCs as input, the TCR library was made. CDR3-region Arm-PCR and iRepertoire HTBI primers produced the TCR beta libraries. TCRdb redid the calling of the multiplex PCR reads with MiXCR, one entry per CDR3 protein. The table shows 300,000 to 500,000 distinct CDR3 sequences, with roughly 20% occurring only once. From germline, CDR1 is SQVTM and CDR2 ANQGSEA. V was cut by 3 bases and J by 4 bases, with 9 bases left in between. The CDR3 is made up of 13 amino acids. Points on this clonotype: What it recognizes is unknown.

The clonotype was recovered from a female donor with Graves disease. V is TRBV29-1 and J is TRBJ2-2; perhaps TRBD2 as D (6 bases). The sample consisted of peripheral blood mononuclear cells (PBMCs), taken when the disease was refractory, from a patient treated with antithyroid drugs. CDR3 loop: CSVDQGGTGELFF. CDR3 nucleotides: TGCAGCGTTGACCAGGGAGGCACCGGGGAGCTGTTTTTT.